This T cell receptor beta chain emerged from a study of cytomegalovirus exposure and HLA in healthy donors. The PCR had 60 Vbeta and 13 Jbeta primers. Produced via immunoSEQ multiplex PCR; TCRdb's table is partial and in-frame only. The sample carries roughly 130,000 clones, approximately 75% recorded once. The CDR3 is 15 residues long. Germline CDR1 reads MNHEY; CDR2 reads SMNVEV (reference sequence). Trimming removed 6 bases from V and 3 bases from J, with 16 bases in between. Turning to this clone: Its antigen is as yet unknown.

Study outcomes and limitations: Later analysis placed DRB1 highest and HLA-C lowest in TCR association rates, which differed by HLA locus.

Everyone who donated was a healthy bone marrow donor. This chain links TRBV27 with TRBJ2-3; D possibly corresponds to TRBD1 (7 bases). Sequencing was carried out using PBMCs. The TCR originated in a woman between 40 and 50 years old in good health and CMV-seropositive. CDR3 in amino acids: CASSYPGGRTDTQYF. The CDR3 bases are TGTGCCAGCAGCTACCCAGGGGGGAGGACAGATACGCAGTATTTT.